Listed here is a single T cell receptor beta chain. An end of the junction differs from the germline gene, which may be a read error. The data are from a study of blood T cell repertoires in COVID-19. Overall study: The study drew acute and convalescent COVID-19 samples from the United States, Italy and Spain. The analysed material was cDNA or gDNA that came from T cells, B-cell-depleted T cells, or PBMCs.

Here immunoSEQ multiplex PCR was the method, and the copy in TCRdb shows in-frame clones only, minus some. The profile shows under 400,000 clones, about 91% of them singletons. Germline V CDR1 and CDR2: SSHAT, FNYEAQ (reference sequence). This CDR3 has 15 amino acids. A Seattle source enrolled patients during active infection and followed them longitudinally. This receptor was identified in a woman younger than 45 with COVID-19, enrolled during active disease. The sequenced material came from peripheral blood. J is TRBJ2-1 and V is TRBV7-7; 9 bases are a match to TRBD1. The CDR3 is CASRVGTGIWDEQFF. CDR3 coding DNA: TGTGCTAGCAGGGTCGGGACAGGGATTTGGGATGAGCAGTTCTTC. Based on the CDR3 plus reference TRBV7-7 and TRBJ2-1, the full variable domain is GAGVSQSPRYKVTKRGQDVTLRCDPISSHATLYWYQQALGQGPEFLTYFNYEAQPDKSGLPSDRFSAERPEGSISTLTIQRTEQRDSAMYRCASRVGTGIWDEQFFGPGTRLTVL.